The 3 T cell receptor beta chains presented below share a single source sample, sequenced in a study of cytomegalovirus exposure and HLA in healthy donors. This PCR relied on a set of 60 Vbeta primers and 13 Jbeta primers. Generated by immunoSEQ multiplex PCR, the TCRdb table keeps only in-frame clones and is missing some. The repertoire holds about 200,000 clones, with approximately 78% as singletons. Sequenced material: PBMCs. The source of these receptors is a male donor in good health and CMV-seronegative.

The chain employs TRBV9 and TRBJ2-2; 9 bases are a match to TRBD2. Germline-derived CDR1 and CDR2 are SGDLS and YYNGEE. CDR3 length: 18 amino acids. The V segment lost 6 bases and the J segment 0 bases; nucleotides outside the gene matches: 12. CDR3 in DNA: TGTGCCAGCACCCTTCACTCTAGCGGGACGGCGAACACCGGGGAGCTGTTTTTT. Its protein product is CASTLHSSGTANTGELFF.

The rearrangement links TRBV6-5 to TRBJ2-2; tentative D call: TRBD1 (6 bases). V lost 0 bases to trimming and J lost 1 base, with 9 bases between them. This CDR3 region has 16 residues. The germline gives CDR1 MNHEY, CDR2 SVGAGI. CDR3 nucleotides: TGTGCCAGCAGTTACTCTACAGGGATGAACACCGGGGAGCTGTTTTTT. Its protein is CASSYSTGMNTGELFF.

The V and J genes are TRBV27 and TRBJ2-7; 13 nucleotides align to TRBD2. The ends lost 5 bases at V and 2 bases at J; junction bases unmatched: 9. The CDR3 sequence is 17 residues long. In germline, CDR1 is MNHEY, CDR2 SMNVEV (reference sequence). Written as DNA, the CDR3 is TGTGCCAGCAGTCCGTTACTTACTAGCGGGAGGGCCTACGAGCAGTACTTC. Encoded protein: CASSPLLTSGRAYEQYF.